This record looks at one TCR beta chain sequence and its context. It has no known antigen specificity. Base-call qualities are not available, and no considerably larger clone is one nucleotide away. This entry belongs to a study of CD8+ T cells in alopecia areata (dated by TCRdb to between 2017 and 2018). About the investigation overall: Treated patients were enrolled in an open-label pilot trial of oral tofacitinib, 5 to 10 mg twice daily, for moderate-to-severe alopecia areata. Tofacitinib was given for 6 to 18 months, followed by 6 months of follow-up off drug to assess delayed response and recurrence. Amplification of TCRbeta CDR3 regions was done by immunoSEQ multiplex PCR using 35 Vbeta forward primers and 13 Jbeta reverse primers. In humans, TCRbeta sequencing was performed on scalp tissue and on sorted CD4+ and CD8+ peripheral blood T cells from healthy controls and from patients with patchy or totalis/universalis alopecia areata. In treated patients, disease severity was measured using the SALT score, which gives the percentage of scalp surface area affected. RNA was obtained with the PAXgene miRNA kit for fixed scalp, the miRNeasy kit for PBMCs, and the RNeasy kit for mouse skin. High-throughput TCRbeta sequencing was used to examine T cell clonal expansion in alopecia areata in both the C3H/HeJ mouse model and human patients. Patients on tofacitinib were biopsied at baseline and after 4 and 24 weeks of treatment, and several of the patients also had a later scalp biopsy. Scalp clonality was compared among normal scalp (n=4), patchy alopecia areata scalp (n=8), and alopecia totalis/universalis scalp (n=8). Beyond this particular receptor, the publication reports: Resident alphabeta T cells in normal human skin are also sequenced, complicating scalp TCR repertoire analysis, unlike mouse skin dominated by gammadelta T cells. Tofacitinib significantly lowered scalp clonality and the number of expanded CD8+ clones among the top 100 scalp clones. Compared with normal scalp, lesional scalp had higher clonality and more expanded CD8+ clones, particularly in alopecia totalis/universalis, a pattern that suggests antigenic drive. Compared with mice, TCR sequences shared between patients were less clear, possibly partly because of HLA diversity across the patient population. Many expanded lesional clones were found to persist in scalp and blood during tofacitinib treatment, and relapse after treatment cessation may be partly explained by this persistence. Because the treated cohort was small and had only one nonresponder, larger studies are needed to examine links between baseline CD8+ expansion and response.

Libraries were made using the immunoSEQ multiplex PCR assay. For TCR sequencing, RNA was extracted from every sample and reverse transcribed into cDNA to serve as template. SuperScript III was used to make first-strand cDNA, primed with a 2:1 mix of oligo-dT and random hexamers. Amplification bias was assessed with a synthetic immune receptor repertoire, and residual bias was removed computationally. The authors' analysis ran thus. Raw reads were preprocessed to remove errors, and CDR3 was defined by IMGT conventions from the conserved cysteine to phenylalanine. Clonality was computed as 1 minus the Shannon entropy, with the entropy normalized by log2 of the number of productive unique TCRs. Whether scalp clones were CD4 or CD8 was inferred by matching scalp TCRbeta sequences against CD4 and CD8 repertoires sorted from blood. TCRdb limited this immuneACCESS table to in-frame rearrangements with V and J called. A share of clones is missing; checked studies link under half to unresolved V genes, and the rest is unexplained. For V, J and clone size, that table is used; D and trimming come from the DNA. This sample comprises about 210,000 clones, 50% to 70% of them detected only once. About 1.4% of the sample rests with the top ten.

The CDR1 and CDR2 encoded by the germline V gene are MDHEN and SYDVKM. From its cysteine to its phenylalanine, the CDR3 spans 12 amino acids. Solely the CDR3 DNA is kept, with 36 bases framed from the first base. V is cut by 5 bases and J by 8 bases, and the space between the germline ends is 10 bases. What this sample's time point label stands for: less than five weeks on oral tofacitinib. Sample treatment or condition, as interpreted from the label and publication: oral pan-JAK inhibitor, 5-10 mg twice daily. Peripheral blood and lesional scalp punch biopsies were obtained from patients with alopecia areata. PBMCs were isolated by density centrifugation and stained for CD3, CD4 and CD8, and CD4+ and CD8+ T cells were sorted on a FACSAria.

The chain joins TRBV28 to TRBJ2-1; no D segment can be confidently identified. Sequencing was performed on CD4+ T cells sorted from blood, taken at week 4, from a patient treated with tofacitinib. The clonotype comes from a human donor with alopecia areata. The CDR3 amino acid sequence is: CASSVGGYEQFF. The bases are TGTGCCAGCAGTGTCGGCGGCTATGAGCAGTTCTTC.